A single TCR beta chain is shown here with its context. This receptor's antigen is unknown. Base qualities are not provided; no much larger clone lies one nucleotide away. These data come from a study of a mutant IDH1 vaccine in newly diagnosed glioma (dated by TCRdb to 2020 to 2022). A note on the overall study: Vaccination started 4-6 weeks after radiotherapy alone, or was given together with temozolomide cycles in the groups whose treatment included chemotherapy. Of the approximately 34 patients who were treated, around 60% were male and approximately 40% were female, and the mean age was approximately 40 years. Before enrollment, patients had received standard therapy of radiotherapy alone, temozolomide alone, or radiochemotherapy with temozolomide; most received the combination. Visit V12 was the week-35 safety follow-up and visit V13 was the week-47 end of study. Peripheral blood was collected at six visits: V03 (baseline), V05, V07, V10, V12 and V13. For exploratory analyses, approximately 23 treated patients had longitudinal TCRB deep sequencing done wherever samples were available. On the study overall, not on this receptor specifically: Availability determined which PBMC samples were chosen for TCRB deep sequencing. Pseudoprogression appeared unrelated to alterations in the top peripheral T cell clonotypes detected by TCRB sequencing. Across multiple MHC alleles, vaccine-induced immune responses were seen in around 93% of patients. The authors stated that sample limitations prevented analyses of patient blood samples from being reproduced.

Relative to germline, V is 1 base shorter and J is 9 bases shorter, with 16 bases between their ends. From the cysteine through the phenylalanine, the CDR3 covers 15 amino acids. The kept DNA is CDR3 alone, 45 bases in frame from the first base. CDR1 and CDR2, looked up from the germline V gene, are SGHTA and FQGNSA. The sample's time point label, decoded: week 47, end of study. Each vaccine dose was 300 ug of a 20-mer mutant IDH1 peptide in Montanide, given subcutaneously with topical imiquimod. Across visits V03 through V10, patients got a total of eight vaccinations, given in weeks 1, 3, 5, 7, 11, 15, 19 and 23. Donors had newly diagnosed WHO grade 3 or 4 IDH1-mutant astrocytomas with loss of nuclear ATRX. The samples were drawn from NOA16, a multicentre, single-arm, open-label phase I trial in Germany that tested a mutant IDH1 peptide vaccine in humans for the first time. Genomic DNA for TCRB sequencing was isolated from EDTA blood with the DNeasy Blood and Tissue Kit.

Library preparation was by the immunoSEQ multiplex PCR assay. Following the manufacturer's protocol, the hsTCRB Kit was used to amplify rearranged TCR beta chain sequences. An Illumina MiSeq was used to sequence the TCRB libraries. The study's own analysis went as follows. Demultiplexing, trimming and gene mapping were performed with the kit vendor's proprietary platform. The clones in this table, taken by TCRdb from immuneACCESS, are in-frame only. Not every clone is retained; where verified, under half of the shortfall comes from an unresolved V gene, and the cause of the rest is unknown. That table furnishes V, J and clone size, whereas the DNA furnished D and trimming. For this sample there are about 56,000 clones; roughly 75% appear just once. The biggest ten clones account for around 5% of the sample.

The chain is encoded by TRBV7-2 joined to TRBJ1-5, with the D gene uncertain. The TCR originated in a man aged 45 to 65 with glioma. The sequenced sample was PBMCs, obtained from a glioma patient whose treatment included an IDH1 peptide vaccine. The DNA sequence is TGTGCCAGCAGCTTAGGGGAGGGAACGTGGCGGCCCCAGCATTTT. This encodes CASSLGEGTWRPQHF.